The clone carrying this T cell receptor (beta chain) was seen more than once but under ten times. The antigen remains unidentified. Method: immunoSEQ multiplex PCR; TCRdb's copy keeps in-frame clones and lacks some. Here the sample spans around 53,000 clones, around 83% being singletons. The data originate from a study of lymphopenia after photon versus proton radiotherapy. General observations from the study: After the lymphocyte nadir, photon-treated repertoires showed oligoclonal expansion, especially of CD8+ Temra cells. A bigger post-nadir fall in TCR diversity correlated inversely with survival time in deceased patients.

The clonotype was recovered from a man aged 50-60 years with gastric cancer. This specimen was peripheral blood, taken from a patient treated with photon-based radiotherapy.

CDR3 amino acids: CASSPPTLNYGYTF. For the CDR3, the DNA is TGTGCCAGCTCACCACCGACCCTTAACTATGGCTACACCTTC. This sequence joins TRBV18 and TRBJ1-2; D gene unclear. Trimming removed 0 bases at V and 1 base at J, with 6 bases between. CDR1 KGHSH and CDR2 LQKENI come from the germline V gene. The CDR3 is made up of 14 amino acids.